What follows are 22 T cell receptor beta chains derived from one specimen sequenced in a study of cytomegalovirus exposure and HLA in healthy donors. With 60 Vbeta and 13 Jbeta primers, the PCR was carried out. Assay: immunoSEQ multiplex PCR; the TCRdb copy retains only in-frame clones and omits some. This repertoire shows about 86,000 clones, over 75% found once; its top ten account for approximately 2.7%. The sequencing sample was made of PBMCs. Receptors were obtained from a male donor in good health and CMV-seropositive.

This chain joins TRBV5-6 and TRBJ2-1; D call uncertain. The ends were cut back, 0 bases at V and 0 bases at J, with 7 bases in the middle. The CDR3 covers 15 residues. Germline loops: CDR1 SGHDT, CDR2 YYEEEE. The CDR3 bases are TGTGCCAGCAGCTTGGGTATTAGCTCCTACAATGAGCAGTTCTTC. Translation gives CASSLGISSYNEQFF.

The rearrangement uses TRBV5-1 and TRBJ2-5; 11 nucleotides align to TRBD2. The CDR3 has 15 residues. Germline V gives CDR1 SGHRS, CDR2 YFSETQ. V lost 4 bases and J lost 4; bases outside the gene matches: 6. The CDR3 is CASSLLAGGGETQYF. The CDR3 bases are TGCGCCAGCAGCCTTTTAGCGGGAGGGGGAGAGACCCAGTACTTC.

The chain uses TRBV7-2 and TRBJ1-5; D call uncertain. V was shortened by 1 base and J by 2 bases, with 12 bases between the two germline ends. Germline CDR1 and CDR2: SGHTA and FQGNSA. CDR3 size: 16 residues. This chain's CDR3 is CASSLEAGFGNQPQHF. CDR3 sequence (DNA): TGTGCCAGCAGCTTAGAGGCGGGATTTGGCAATCAGCCCCAGCATTTT.

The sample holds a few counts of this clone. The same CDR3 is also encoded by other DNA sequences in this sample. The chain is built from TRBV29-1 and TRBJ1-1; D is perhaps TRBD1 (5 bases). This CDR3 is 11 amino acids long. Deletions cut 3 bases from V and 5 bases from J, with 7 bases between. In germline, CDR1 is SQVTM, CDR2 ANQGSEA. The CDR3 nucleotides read TGCAGCGTTGATAGGGGAACTGAAGCTTTCTTT. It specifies CSVDRGTEAFF.

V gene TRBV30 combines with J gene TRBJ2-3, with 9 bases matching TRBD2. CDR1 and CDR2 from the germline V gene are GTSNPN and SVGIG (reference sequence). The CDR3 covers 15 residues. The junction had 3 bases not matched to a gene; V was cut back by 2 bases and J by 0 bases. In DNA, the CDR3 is TGTGCCTGGAGTCTTAGCGGGAGTAGCACAGATACGCAGTATTTT. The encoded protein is CAWSLSGSSTDTQYF.

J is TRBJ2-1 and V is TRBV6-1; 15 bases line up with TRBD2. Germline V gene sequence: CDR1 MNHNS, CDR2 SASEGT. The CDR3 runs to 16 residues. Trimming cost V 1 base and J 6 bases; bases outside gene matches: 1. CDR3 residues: CASSEGTSGRVNEQFF. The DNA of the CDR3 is TGTGCCAGCAGTGAAGGGACTAGCGGGAGGGTCAATGAGCAGTTCTTC.

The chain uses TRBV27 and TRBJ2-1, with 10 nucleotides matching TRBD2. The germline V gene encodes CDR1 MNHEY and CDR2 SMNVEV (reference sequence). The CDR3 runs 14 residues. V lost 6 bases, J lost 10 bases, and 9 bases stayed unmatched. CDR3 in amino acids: CASRVAGGIGEQFF. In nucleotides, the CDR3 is TGTGCCAGCAGAGTAGCGGGAGGAATAGGAGAGCAGTTCTTC.

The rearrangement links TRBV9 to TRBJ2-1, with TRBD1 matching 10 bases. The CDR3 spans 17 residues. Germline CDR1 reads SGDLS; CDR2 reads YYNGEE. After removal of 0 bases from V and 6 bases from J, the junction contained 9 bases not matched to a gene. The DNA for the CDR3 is TGTGCCAGCAGCGTAGACCCCGGGACAGGGGTCCTCAATGAGCAGTTCTTC. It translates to CASSVDPGTGVLNEQFF.

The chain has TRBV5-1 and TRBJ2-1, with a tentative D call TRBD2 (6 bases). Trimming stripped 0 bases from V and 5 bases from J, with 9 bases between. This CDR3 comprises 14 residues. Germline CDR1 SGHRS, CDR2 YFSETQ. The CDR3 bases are TGCGCCAGCAGCTTGGTCGGGAGAGACAATGAGCAGTTCTTC. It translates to CASSLVGRDNEQFF. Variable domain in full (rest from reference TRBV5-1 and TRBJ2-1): KAGVTQTPRYLIKTRGQQVTLSCSPISGHRSVSWYQQTPGQGLQFLFEYFSETQRNKGNFPGRFSGRQFSNSRSEMNVSTLELGDSALYLCASSLVGRDNEQFFGPGTRLTVL.

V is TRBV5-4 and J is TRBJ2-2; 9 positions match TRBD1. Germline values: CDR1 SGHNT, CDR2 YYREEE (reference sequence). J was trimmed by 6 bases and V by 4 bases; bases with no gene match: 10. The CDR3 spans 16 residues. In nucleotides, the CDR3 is TGTGCCAGCAGCAGGGACAGGGCTTTTGTATCCGGGGAGCTGTTTTTT. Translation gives CASSRDRAFVSGELFF.

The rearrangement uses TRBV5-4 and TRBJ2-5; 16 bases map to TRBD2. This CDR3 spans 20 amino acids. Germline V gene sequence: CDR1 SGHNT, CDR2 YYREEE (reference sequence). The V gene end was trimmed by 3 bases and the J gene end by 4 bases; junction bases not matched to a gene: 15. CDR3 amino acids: CASSSSLLGLAGGPGETQYF. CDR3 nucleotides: TGTGCCAGCAGCTCCTCTCTCCTGGGACTAGCGGGAGGGCCGGGAGAGACCCAGTACTTC.

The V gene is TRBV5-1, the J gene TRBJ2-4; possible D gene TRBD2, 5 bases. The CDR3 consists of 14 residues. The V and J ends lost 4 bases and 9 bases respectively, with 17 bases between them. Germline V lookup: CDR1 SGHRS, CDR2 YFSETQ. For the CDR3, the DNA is TGCGCCAGCAGCGCGGGTCCGGGTTTGGGCATTCAGTACTTC. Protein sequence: CASSAGPGLGIQYF.

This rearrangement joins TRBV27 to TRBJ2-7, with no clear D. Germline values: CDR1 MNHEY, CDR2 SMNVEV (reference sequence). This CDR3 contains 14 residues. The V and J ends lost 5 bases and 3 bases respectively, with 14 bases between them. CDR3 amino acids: CASSPIRGSYEQYF. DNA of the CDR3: TGTGCCAGCAGTCCCATCCGTGGTAGCTACGAGCAGTACTTC.

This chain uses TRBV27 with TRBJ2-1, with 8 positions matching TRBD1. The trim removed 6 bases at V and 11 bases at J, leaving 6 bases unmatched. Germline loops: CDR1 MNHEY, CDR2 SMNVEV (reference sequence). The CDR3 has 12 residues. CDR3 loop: CASRKTGAQQFF. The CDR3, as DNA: TGTGCCAGCAGGAAGACAGGGGCCCAGCAGTTCTTC.

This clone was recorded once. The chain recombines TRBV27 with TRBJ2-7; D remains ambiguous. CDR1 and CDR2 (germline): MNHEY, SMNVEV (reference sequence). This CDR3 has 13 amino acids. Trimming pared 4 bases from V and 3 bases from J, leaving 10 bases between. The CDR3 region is CASSYLYGYEQYF. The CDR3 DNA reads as TGTGCCAGCAGTTACCTTTACGGCTACGAGCAGTACTTC.

CDR3 DNA: TGTGCCAGCAGCGTAGGGGGAGGGTTCACAGATACGCAGTATTTT. This encodes CASSVGGGFTDTQYF. The chain recombines TRBV9 with TRBJ2-3, with TRBD2 identical over 7 bases. With 0 bases clipped from V and 2 bases from J, the junction kept 3 bases outside the gene matches. The CDR3 extends over 15 amino acids. Germline assignment: CDR1 SGDLS and CDR2 YYNGEE.

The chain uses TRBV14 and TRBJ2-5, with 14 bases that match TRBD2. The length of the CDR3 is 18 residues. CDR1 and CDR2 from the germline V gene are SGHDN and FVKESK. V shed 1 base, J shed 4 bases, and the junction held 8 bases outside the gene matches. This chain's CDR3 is CASSQAGTSGSWAETQYF. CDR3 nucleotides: TGTGCCAGCAGCCAAGCCGGGACTAGCGGGAGTTGGGCAGAGACCCAGTACTTC. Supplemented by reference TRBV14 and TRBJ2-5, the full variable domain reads EAGVTQFPSHSVIEKGQTVTLRCDPISGHDNLYWYRRVMGKEIKFLLHFVKESKQDESGMPNNRFLAERTGGTYSTLKVQPAELEDSGVYFCASSQAGTSGSWAETQYFGPGTRLLVL.

DNA for the CDR3: TGTGCCAGCACCCAGCGGATGGGGACAGGGTACGGCGGAGGCTACACCTTC. It codes for CASTQRMGTGYGGGYTF. The rearrangement links TRBV7-2 to TRBJ1-2, with 9 bases identical to TRBD1. The CDR3 runs to 17 residues. V was clipped by 7 bases and J by 8 bases; unmatched bases: 20. Germline CDR1 reads SGHTA; CDR2 reads FQGNSA.

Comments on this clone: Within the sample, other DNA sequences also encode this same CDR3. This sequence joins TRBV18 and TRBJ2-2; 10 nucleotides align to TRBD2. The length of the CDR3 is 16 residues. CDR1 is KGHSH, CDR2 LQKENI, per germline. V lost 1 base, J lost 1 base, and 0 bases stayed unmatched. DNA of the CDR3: TGTGCCAGCTCACCACTAGCGGGAGGGAACACCGGGGAGCTGTTTTTT. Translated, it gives CASSPLAGGNTGELFF.

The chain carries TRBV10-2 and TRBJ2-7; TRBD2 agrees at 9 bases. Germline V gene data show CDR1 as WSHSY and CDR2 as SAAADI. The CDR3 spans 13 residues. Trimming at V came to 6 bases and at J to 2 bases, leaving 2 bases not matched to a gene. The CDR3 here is CASRTSGAYEQYF. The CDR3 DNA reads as TGCGCCAGCAGGACTAGCGGTGCCTACGAGCAGTACTTC.

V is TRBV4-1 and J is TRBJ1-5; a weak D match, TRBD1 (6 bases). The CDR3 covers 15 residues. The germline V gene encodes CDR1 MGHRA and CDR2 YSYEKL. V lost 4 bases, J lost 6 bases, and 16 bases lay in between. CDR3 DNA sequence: TGCGCCAGCAGCCCAGGCAGGGGCAATCGTCAGCCCCAGCATTTT. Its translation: CASSPGRGNRQPQHF.

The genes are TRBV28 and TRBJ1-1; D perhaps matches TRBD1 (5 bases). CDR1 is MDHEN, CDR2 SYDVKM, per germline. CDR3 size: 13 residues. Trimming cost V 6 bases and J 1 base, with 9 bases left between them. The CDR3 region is CASRTVKNTEAFF. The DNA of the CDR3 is TGTGCCAGCAGGACAGTAAAGAACACTGAAGCTTTCTTT.